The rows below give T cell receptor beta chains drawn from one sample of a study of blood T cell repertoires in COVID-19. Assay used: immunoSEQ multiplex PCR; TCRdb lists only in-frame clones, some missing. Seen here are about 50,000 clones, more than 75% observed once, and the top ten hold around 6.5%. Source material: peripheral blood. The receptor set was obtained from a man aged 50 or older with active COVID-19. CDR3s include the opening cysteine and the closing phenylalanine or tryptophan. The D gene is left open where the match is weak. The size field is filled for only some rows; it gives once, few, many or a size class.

cdr3_nt: TGCGCCAGCAGCGGAGAGCTAGCGGCTCCCTTCTTC
cdr3_aa: CASSGELAAPFF
v_call: TRBV5-1
j_call: TRBJ2-1
d_call: TRBD2
clone_size: -

cdr3_nt: TGTGCCAGCAGCCAACGACAGTACTACGAGCAGTACTTC
cdr3_aa: CASSQRQYYEQYF
v_call: TRBV3-1/TRBV3-2
j_call: TRBJ2-7
d_call: -
clone_size: -

cdr3_nt: TGTGCCAGCAGCTTACCGACAGGGCGGAACACTGAAGCTTTCTTT
cdr3_aa: CASSLPTGRNTEAFF
v_call: TRBV11-2
j_call: TRBJ1-1
d_call: TRBD1
clone_size: once

cdr3_nt: TGTGCCAGCAGCTCGACCGGGAGCGGCGGCACTGAAGCTTTCTTT
cdr3_aa: CASSSTGSGGTEAFF
v_call: TRBV7-6
j_call: TRBJ1-1
d_call: -
clone_size: -

cdr3_nt: TGTGCCAGTCAGGGTTACATGAACACTGAAGCTTTCTTT
cdr3_aa: CASQGYMNTEAFF
v_call: TRBV19
j_call: TRBJ1-1
d_call: -
clone_size: once

cdr3_nt: TGCGCCAGCAGGGCGGATTTAGAAAAACTGTTTTTT
cdr3_aa: CASRADLEKLFF
v_call: TRBV4-1
j_call: TRBJ1-4
d_call: -
clone_size: -

cdr3_nt: TGTGCCAGCAGTTACCGGGACAGGGGTCACTATGGCTACACCTTC
cdr3_aa: CASSYRDRGHYGYTF
v_call: TRBV6-5
j_call: TRBJ1-2
d_call: TRBD1
clone_size: -

cdr3_nt: TGTGCCACCAGTGATTCTATGATCGGGGAGCTGTTTTTT
cdr3_aa: CATSDSMIGELFF
v_call: TRBV24-1
j_call: TRBJ2-2
d_call: -
clone_size: -

cdr3_nt: TGCAGCGACCAACCACTAGAGGGGACAGGGTCGCAGTATTTT
cdr3_aa: CSDQPLEGTGSQYF
v_call: TRBV29-1
j_call: TRBJ2-3
d_call: TRBD1
clone_size: -

cdr3_nt: TGCGCCAGCAGCTTGGCTTTTCATGAGCAGTTCTTC
cdr3_aa: CASSLAFHEQFF
v_call: TRBV5-1
j_call: TRBJ2-1
d_call: -
clone_size: -

cdr3_nt: TGCAGCGTTGAAGCACCGGGACAGGTTTTCGATGAGCAGTTCTTC
cdr3_aa: CSVEAPGQVFDEQFF
v_call: TRBV29-1
j_call: TRBJ2-1
d_call: TRBD1
clone_size: -

cdr3_nt: TGTGCCAGCAGTGAAGCGCGAGTGACAGGGGCGTCCTACGAGCAGTACTTC
cdr3_aa: CASSEARVTGASYEQYF
v_call: TRBV2
j_call: TRBJ2-7
d_call: TRBD1
clone_size: few

cdr3_nt: TGTGCCAGCAGCCCATCGAACGGGCGGGGCAATCAGCCCCAGCATTTT
cdr3_aa: CASSPSNGRGNQPQHF
v_call: TRBV3-1/TRBV3-2
j_call: TRBJ1-5
d_call: -
clone_size: -

cdr3_nt: TGTGCCAGCAGCCATAACGGAGGGTCAAGCAATCAGCCCCAGCATTTT
cdr3_aa: CASSHNGGSSNQPQHF
v_call: TRBV21-1
j_call: TRBJ1-5
d_call: -
clone_size: -

cdr3_nt: TGTGCCTGGAGTGTATCAGGGGTGAACACTGAAGCTTTCTTT
cdr3_aa: CAWSVSGVNTEAFF
v_call: TRBV30
j_call: TRBJ1-1
d_call: -
clone_size: -

cdr3_nt: TGTGCCAGCAGCTGGGACAGGGGGTCCGAAAAACTGTTTTTT
cdr3_aa: CASSWDRGSEKLFF
v_call: TRBV7-2
j_call: TRBJ1-4
d_call: TRBD1
clone_size: -

cdr3_nt: TGTGCCACCCAGGGGTCCTACGAGCAGTACTTC
cdr3_aa: CATQGSYEQYF
v_call: TRBV24-1
j_call: TRBJ2-7
d_call: -
clone_size: once

cdr3_nt: TGTGCCAGCAGCCGACAGGGAAGAGGGTACGTATCTGAAGCTTTCTTT
cdr3_aa: CASSRQGRGYVSEAFF
v_call: TRBV6-4
j_call: TRBJ1-1
d_call: TRBD1
clone_size: -

cdr3_nt: TGTGCCAGTACCGACAGGGGAGGCTCCTATAATTCACCCCTCCACTTT
cdr3_aa: CASTDRGGSYNSPLHF
v_call: TRBV19
j_call: TRBJ1-6
d_call: TRBD1
clone_size: -

cdr3_nt: TGTGCCACCAAGGTCCAGGACAGCCTGGAGCAGTACTTC
cdr3_aa: CATKVQDSLEQYF
v_call: TRBV24-1
j_call: TRBJ2-7
d_call: -
clone_size: once

cdr3_nt: TGTGCCAGCAGTGAATGGGGGCAGGGGCTTCGGCCCCAGCATTTT
cdr3_aa: CASSEWGQGLRPQHF
v_call: TRBV2
j_call: TRBJ1-5
d_call: -
clone_size: -

cdr3_nt: TGTGCCAGCGATCGGTCGGGGGGGAGCACAGATACGCAGTATTTT
cdr3_aa: CASDRSGGSTDTQYF
v_call: TRBV9
j_call: TRBJ2-3
d_call: TRBD2
clone_size: -

cdr3_nt: TGTGCCAGCAGCTCCACGACTAGCGGTCTCTACGAGCAGTACTTC
cdr3_aa: CASSSTTSGLYEQYF
v_call: TRBV11-1
j_call: TRBJ2-7
d_call: TRBD2
clone_size: few

cdr3_nt: TGCGCCAGCAGCCAAGATAACGGGAAGCGGGCGACCCAGTACTTC
cdr3_aa: CASSQDNGKRATQYF
v_call: TRBV4-1
j_call: TRBJ2-5
d_call: -
clone_size: -

cdr3_nt: TGCAGTGCTAGTGCAAGACTAGCGGGAGGGTTCGAGCAGTACTTC
cdr3_aa: CSASARLAGGFEQYF
v_call: TRBV20-1
j_call: TRBJ2-7
d_call: TRBD2
clone_size: few

cdr3_nt: TGTGCCAGCAGCTTGCGGGACAGGGGGATCCAAGAGACCCAGTACTTC
cdr3_aa: CASSLRDRGIQETQYF
v_call: TRBV5-5
j_call: TRBJ2-5
d_call: TRBD1
clone_size: -

cdr3_nt: TGTGCCAGCAGCCAAGAAGGCATCGCGGCTGAAGCTTTCTTT
cdr3_aa: CASSQEGIAAEAFF
v_call: TRBV14
j_call: TRBJ1-1
d_call: -
clone_size: -

cdr3_nt: TGTGCCTGGAGTGCGGAGGGGACGGTCAATGAAAAACTGTTTTTT
cdr3_aa: CAWSAEGTVNEKLFF
v_call: TRBV30
j_call: TRBJ1-4
d_call: -
clone_size: -

cdr3_nt: TGTGCCAGCAGTTTATATCAGGACAGCACCTACGAGCAGTACTTC
cdr3_aa: CASSLYQDSTYEQYF
v_call: TRBV28
j_call: TRBJ2-7
d_call: -
clone_size: once

cdr3_nt: TGTGCCAGTAGGTACGGGACAGCTTATAGGAGCTACACCTTC
cdr3_aa: CASRYGTAYRSYTF
v_call: TRBV19
j_call: TRBJ1-2
d_call: TRBD1
clone_size: -

cdr3_nt: TGCAGTGCTAAGCAGGGGCTCGGCTACACCTTC
cdr3_aa: CSAKQGLGYTF
v_call: TRBV20-1
j_call: TRBJ1-2
d_call: -
clone_size: -

cdr3_nt: TGTGCCAGCAGCCAAGCAGCTACCGGGACAGGGGGCTTAACAGATACGCAGTATTTT
cdr3_aa: CASSQAATGTGGLTDTQYF
v_call: TRBV4-2
j_call: TRBJ2-3
d_call: TRBD1
clone_size: once

cdr3_nt: TGTGCTAGTGGTTTGACCTCGGGAGCCCCTTGGGAGCAGTACTTC
cdr3_aa: CASGLTSGAPWEQYF
v_call: TRBV12-5
j_call: TRBJ2-7
d_call: -
clone_size: -

cdr3_nt: TGTGCCGGACAGGCCCCCAGCGGCTACACCTTC
cdr3_aa: CAGQAPSGYTF
v_call: TRBV2
j_call: TRBJ1-2
d_call: TRBD1
clone_size: -

cdr3_nt: TGTGCCAGCGGACAGGGTGGGGATCAGCCCCAGCATTTT
cdr3_aa: CASGQGGDQPQHF
v_call: TRBV10-3
j_call: TRBJ1-5
d_call: TRBD1
clone_size: -

cdr3_nt: TGTGCCTGGAGTGAAGGGACAGTCCACTACGAGCAGTACTTC
cdr3_aa: CAWSEGTVHYEQYF
v_call: TRBV30
j_call: TRBJ2-7
d_call: TRBD1
clone_size: -

cdr3_nt: TGTGCCAGCAGGGTGACTAGCGGGGCCACCTACGAGCAGTACTTC
cdr3_aa: CASRVTSGATYEQYF
v_call: TRBV27
j_call: TRBJ2-7
d_call: TRBD2
clone_size: -

cdr3_nt: TGTGCCAGCAGCCAGAGATGGGGACAGGGGGTATTGTATTTT
cdr3_aa: CASSQRWGQGVLYF
v_call: TRBV3-1/TRBV3-2
j_call: TRBJ2-3
d_call: TRBD1
clone_size: -

cdr3_nt: TGTGCCAGCAGGCAAGGGACTTACCAAGAGACCCAGTACTTC
cdr3_aa: CASRQGTYQETQYF
v_call: TRBV6-5
j_call: TRBJ2-5
d_call: -
clone_size: -

cdr3_nt: TGCGCCAGCAGCTTGGGAGGTATAGCGGGAGGCCAAGAGACCCAGTACTTC
cdr3_aa: CASSLGGIAGGQETQYF
v_call: TRBV5-1
j_call: TRBJ2-5
d_call: TRBD2
clone_size: -

cdr3_nt: TGTGCCAGCAGTGGGGGGGGTAACTATGGCTACACCTTC
cdr3_aa: CASSGGGNYGYTF
v_call: TRBV2
j_call: TRBJ1-2
d_call: -
clone_size: -

cdr3_nt: TGTGCCAGCAGTTACTCGGGGACTTCCTTCGGGGAGCTGTTTTTT
cdr3_aa: CASSYSGTSFGELFF
v_call: TRBV6-5
j_call: TRBJ2-2
d_call: -
clone_size: -

cdr3_nt: TGTGCCAGCAGCTTACTAGGGGCTGGAAACACCATATATTTT
cdr3_aa: CASSLLGAGNTIYF
v_call: TRBV7-9
j_call: TRBJ1-3
d_call: -
clone_size: -

cdr3_nt: TGTGCCAGCAGCTTACAGGGGGGAGATGGCTACACCTTC
cdr3_aa: CASSLQGGDGYTF
v_call: TRBV4-2
j_call: TRBJ1-2
d_call: TRBD1
clone_size: -

cdr3_nt: TGTGCCATCAGGAGTCTAGCGGGAGTTTCCTACGAGCAGTACTTC
cdr3_aa: CAIRSLAGVSYEQYF
v_call: TRBV10-3
j_call: TRBJ2-7
d_call: TRBD2
clone_size: -

cdr3_nt: TGCGCCAGCAGCCCCGACAGGGGTGGCACTGAAGCTTTCTTT
cdr3_aa: CASSPDRGGTEAFF
v_call: TRBV5-1
j_call: TRBJ1-1
d_call: TRBD1
clone_size: -

cdr3_nt: TGTGCCAGCAGTTACTTTAGGACTCGCTACAATGAGCAGTTCTTC
cdr3_aa: CASSYFRTRYNEQFF
v_call: TRBV6-7
j_call: TRBJ2-1
d_call: -
clone_size: -

cdr3_nt: TGCGCCAGCAGTCAATCGCGGGTCGGGACAGGGGTGGCCTCCTACGAGCAGTACTTC
cdr3_aa: CASSQSRVGTGVASYEQYF
v_call: TRBV23-1
j_call: TRBJ2-7
d_call: TRBD1
clone_size: -

cdr3_nt: TGTGCCAGCAGCCAAGACTTGGACTTCAATACGCAGTATTTT
cdr3_aa: CASSQDLDFNTQYF
v_call: TRBV3-1/TRBV3-2
j_call: TRBJ2-3
d_call: -
clone_size: once

cdr3_nt: TGTGCCAGCAGCTCTACAGGGGGATCTAATGAAAAACTGTTTTTT
cdr3_aa: CASSSTGGSNEKLFF
v_call: TRBV7-2
j_call: TRBJ1-4
d_call: TRBD1
clone_size: once

cdr3_nt: TGCAGCGTTGACCTCTCGTCTGGGGGGGAGACCCAGTACTTC
cdr3_aa: CSVDLSSGGETQYF
v_call: TRBV29-1
j_call: TRBJ2-5
d_call: -
clone_size: -

cdr3_nt: TGTGCCAGCAGCTTAGGGTCTACCTCCTACAATGAGCAGTTCTTC
cdr3_aa: CASSLGSTSYNEQFF
v_call: TRBV7-8
j_call: TRBJ2-1
d_call: -
clone_size: -

cdr3_nt: TGTGCCAGCAGCCTGTTGGGAGCAGGAACCGCCAAAAACATTCAGTACTTC
cdr3_aa: CASSLLGAGTAKNIQYF
v_call: TRBV14
j_call: TRBJ2-4
d_call: -
clone_size: -

cdr3_nt: TGTGCCAGCAGCGCTGGACTAGCCAACACCGGGGAGCTGTTTTTT
cdr3_aa: CASSAGLANTGELFF
v_call: TRBV9
j_call: TRBJ2-2
d_call: TRBD2
clone_size: -

cdr3_nt: TGTGCCAGCAGCTCTTTGGACAGGGGGTATTATGGGGCCAACGTCCTGACTTTC
cdr3_aa: CASSSLDRGYYGANVLTF
v_call: TRBV5-6
j_call: TRBJ2-6
d_call: TRBD1
clone_size: -

cdr3_nt: TGTGCCAGCAGCTTGAGCGGTGGTTTTACGGATACGCAGTATTTT
cdr3_aa: CASSLSGGFTDTQYF
v_call: TRBV5-4
j_call: TRBJ2-3
d_call: -
clone_size: -

cdr3_nt: TGTGCCAGCAGCTTAGGGGCGGGATCTTTCAATACGCAGTATTTT
cdr3_aa: CASSLGAGSFNTQYF
v_call: TRBV7-6
j_call: TRBJ2-3
d_call: -
clone_size: -

cdr3_nt: TGTGCCAGCAGCCGCCTTGGTGGAGGGGGCTTCTCTGAAGCTTTCTTT
cdr3_aa: CASSRLGGGGFSEAFF
v_call: TRBV7-9
j_call: TRBJ1-1
d_call: TRBD1
clone_size: few

cdr3_nt: TGTGCCAGCAGCTTAAGTGGGACAGGGGAGGTCACTAATGAAAAACTGTTTTTT
cdr3_aa: CASSLSGTGEVTNEKLFF
v_call: TRBV11-2
j_call: TRBJ1-4
d_call: TRBD1
clone_size: many

cdr3_nt: TGTGCCAGCAGCTTGAGGACTAGTCCCTTCTACGAGCAGTACTTC
cdr3_aa: CASSLRTSPFYEQYF
v_call: TRBV5-8
j_call: TRBJ2-7
d_call: TRBD2
clone_size: -